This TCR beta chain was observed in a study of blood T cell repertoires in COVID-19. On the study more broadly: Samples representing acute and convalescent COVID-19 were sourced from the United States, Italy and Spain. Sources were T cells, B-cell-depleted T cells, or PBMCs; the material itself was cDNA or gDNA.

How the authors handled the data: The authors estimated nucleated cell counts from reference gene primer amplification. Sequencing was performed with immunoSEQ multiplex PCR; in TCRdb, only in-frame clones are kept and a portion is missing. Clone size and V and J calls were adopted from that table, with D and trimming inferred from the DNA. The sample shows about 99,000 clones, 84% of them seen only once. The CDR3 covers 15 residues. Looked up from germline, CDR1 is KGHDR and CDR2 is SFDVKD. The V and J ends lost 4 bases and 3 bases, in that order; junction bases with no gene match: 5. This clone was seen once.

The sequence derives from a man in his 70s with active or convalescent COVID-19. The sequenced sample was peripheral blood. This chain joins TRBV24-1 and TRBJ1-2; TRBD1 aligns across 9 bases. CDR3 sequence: CATSDPRTGDYGYTF. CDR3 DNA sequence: TGTGCCACCAGTGACCCGAGGACAGGGGACTATGGCTACACCTTC.